This is a list of T cell receptor beta chains from one sample in a study of cytomegalovirus exposure and HLA in healthy donors. Measured with immunoSEQ multiplex PCR; TCRdb has only the in-frame clones, and not every one. In the table there are more than 85,000 clones, nearly 70% of which are singletons. Material for sequencing was PBMCs. Receptors originate from a woman in her 50s in good health and CMV-seropositive. Both conserved end residues are trimmed from each CDR3. Clone sizes are given selectively: once, few, many, or a class where the clone is expanded.

.	TRBV5-1	TRBJ2-2	ASSVTGPNTGELF
.	TRBV10-3	TRBJ1-1	AISESRQAEAF
.	TRBV28	TRBJ2-1	ASRGGPLYNEQF
few	TRBV9	TRBJ2-7	ASSVAYRGDEQY
.	TRBV19	TRBJ2-7	ASSIVHGRSSYEQY
.	TRBV11-3	TRBJ2-2	ASSPVREGSGELF
.	TRBV7-9	TRBJ2-7	ASSPSPAVGTGAPYEQY
.	TRBV18	TRBJ2-2	ASSRETSGVTATGELF
.	TRBV5-1	TRBJ2-2	ASRSGNTGELF
.	TRBV27	TRBJ1-5	ASSLQWGVNQPQH
once	TRBV2	TRBJ2-5	ASSRTSGIKETQY
.	TRBV6-4	TRBJ2-1	ASSRGAFESGRSYNEQF
few	TRBV28	.	ASSRNGQFKHEQY
.	TRBV6-5	TRBJ2-3	ASRQGERPDTQY
.	TRBV14	TRBJ2-7	ASSRVGTGGYEQY
few	TRBV6-5	TRBJ1-5	ASSYSGTGVQPQH
.	TRBV7-6	TRBJ2-7	ASSLGVGLDEQY
.	TRBV11-2	TRBJ2-7	ASSRESRVYEQY
.	TRBV7-6	TRBJ2-1	ASSLGGRGYNEQF
once	TRBV19	TRBJ2-7	ASSNPGVGGNYEQY
.	TRBV19	TRBJ2-5	ASSISNAETQY
.	TRBV6-1	TRBJ2-7	ASPSPAGTYEQY
.	TRBV11-2	TRBJ1-2	ASSLASGTAGYT
.	TRBV5-4	TRBJ2-3	ASSYNSGSSTDTQY
once	TRBV7-2	TRBJ1-5	ASSFGVMGNINQPQH
.	TRBV12-5	TRBJ2-5	ASGLGQPVQETQY
once	TRBV4-1	TRBJ1-1	ASSFGTGDTEAF
.	TRBV30	TRBJ2-3	AWSEGGGDTQY
.	TRBV11-2	TRBJ1-1	ASSSQTRNTEAF
.	TRBV30	TRBJ1-1	AWSLTSNTEAF
.	TRBV2	TRBJ1-5	ASSVGQGPQPQH
few	TRBV6-5	TRBJ2-7	ASSYVREVGYEQY
.	TRBV27	TRBJ1-3	ASRPPGQGGNTIY
.	TRBV5-6	TRBJ2-3	ASSSGTGGFNTQY
.	TRBV11-2	TRBJ1-3	ASSLMTGPIY
few	TRBV13	TRBJ2-1	ASSLGSGRVLNEQF
few	TRBV4-2	TRBJ2-3	ASSQAGHRDTQY
.	TRBV28	TRBJ2-5	ASSFPGLRETQY
.	TRBV29-1	TRBJ2-1	SVRQGAGEQF
.	TRBV11-2	TRBJ2-2	ASSLFSADGELF
.	TRBV6-6	TRBJ2-7	ASSWTQGTYEQY
once	TRBV20-1	TRBJ1-1	SAATVEEAF
.	TRBV6-1	TRBJ1-1	ASSDRVETEAF
.	TRBV28	TRBJ2-7	ASRGLGLYEQY
few	TRBV18	TRBJ1-3	ASSALQGISGNTIY
.	TRBV11-1	TRBJ2-3	ASSDTGREGDTQY
few	TRBV6-1	TRBJ1-5	ASSEDRGRNQPQH
.	TRBV5-6	TRBJ2-1	ASSYGTGFRNEQF
.	TRBV5-1	TRBJ2-1	ASSFLGGLAVNNEQF
.	TRBV2	TRBJ2-3	ASSRTGGLTDTQY
.	TRBV7-6	TRBJ2-3	ASSLDFSSSGTDTQY
.	TRBV5-1	TRBJ1-1	ASSYGRAARTEAF
once	TRBV7-9	TRBJ2-3	ASSLTSGSLMDTQY